The next 11 T cell receptor beta chains were all read from a single sample in a study of blood T cell repertoires in COVID-19. Generated by immunoSEQ multiplex PCR, the TCRdb table keeps only in-frame clones and is missing some. The profile shows over 40,000 clones, around 86% of them singletons. The sequenced material came from peripheral blood. The origin of the receptors is an elderly man with acute or convalescent COVID-19.

In DNA, the CDR3 is TGTGCCAGCAGCTTGGACGGGTGGAACACTGAAGCTTTCTTT. Its protein is CASSLDGWNTEAFF. The V gene is TRBV5-6, the J gene TRBJ1-1; D is uncertain. The CDR3 covers 14 residues. V was cut by 0 bases and J by 1 base, with 7 bases left in between. Germline V CDR1 and CDR2: SGHDT, YYEEEE.

V gene TRBV3-1 (or the pseudogene TRBV3-2) combines with J gene TRBJ1-2, with D hard to call. Germline V gene sequence: CDR1 LGHDT, CDR2 YNNKEL (reference sequence). This CDR3 region has 11 residues. V was shortened by 4 bases and J by 8 bases, with 8 bases between the two germline ends. CDR3 coding DNA: TGTGCCAGCAGCCTGGGCCAAGGCTACACCTTC. Translated: CASSLGQGYTF.

The chain has TRBV3-1 (or the pseudogene TRBV3-2) and TRBJ1-6; a possible D gene is TRBD1 (5 bases). Trimming shortened V by 1 base and J by 8 bases, and 9 bases separated the two germline ends. The CDR3 is 14 amino acids. Germline CDR1 and CDR2: LGHDT and YNNKEL (reference sequence). The CDR3 bases are TGTGCCAGCAGCCAAGTAGGAGGGGATTCACCCCTCCACTTT. It codes for CASSQVGGDSPLHF.

CDR3 in amino acids: CASSVGIGLQDTEAFF. In DNA form, the CDR3 reads TGTGCCAGCAGCGTAGGAATAGGCCTCCAGGACACTGAAGCTTTCTTT. This rearrangement joins TRBV9 to TRBJ1-1; D unclear. The CDR3 length is 16 residues. V shed 0 bases and J shed 3 bases, with 15 bases lying between them. Germline CDR1 is SGDLS and CDR2 is YYNGEE.

This sequence joins TRBV7-2 and TRBJ1-1, with a tentative D call TRBD1 (5 bases). V dropped 1 base and J dropped 7 bases, with 10 bases sitting between them. The CDR3 sequence is 13 residues long. Germline assignment: CDR1 SGHTA and CDR2 FQGNSA. CDR3 DNA: TGTGCCAGCAGCTTAGAGGGGCGGGGTGAAGCTTTCTTT. Protein: CASSLEGRGEAFF.

The genes are TRBV14 and TRBJ2-3, with TRBD2 matching 8 bases. Trimming cost V 3 bases and J 4 bases; bases outside gene matches: 9. CDR1 SGHDN and CDR2 FVKESK come from the germline V gene. The CDR3 runs to 16 residues. This CDR3 reads CASSQPGLGDADTQYF. The CDR3 DNA reads TGTGCCAGCAGCCAGCCGGGACTAGGAGATGCAGATACGCAGTATTTT.

This rearrangement joins TRBV6-8 to TRBJ1-2, with D uncertain. Germline V gene lookup returns CDR1 MNHGY and CDR2 SAAAGT. The CDR3 spans 16 residues. Trimming left V 6 bases short and J 6 bases short, with 23 bases between. For the CDR3, the DNA is TGTGCCAGCAGGCTCGTGTGGTCTCATCAACGGGATGGCTACACCTTC. Translating it yields CASRLVWSHQRDGYTF.

As regards this clone: A read error may produce the germline difference seen at one junction end. The V and J genes are TRBV7-7 and TRBJ2-5, with 7 bases identical to TRBD1. Germline assignment: CDR1 SSHAT and CDR2 FNYEAQ (reference sequence). The CDR3 is 15 amino acids. For the CDR3, the DNA is TGTGCTAGCAGCTTAGGACAGGAACGCCAAGAGACCCAGTACTTC. Its protein product is CASSLGQERQETQYF.

This CDR3 reads CASSRTGRNSPLHF. In nucleotides, the CDR3 is TGTGCCAGCAGTCGGACAGGCAGGAATTCACCCCTCCACTTT. The rearrangement links TRBV2 to TRBJ1-6, with 7 positions matching TRBD1. The CDR3 is 14 residues long. Germline CDR1 reads SNHLY; CDR2 reads FYNNEI. Losses at the gene ends were 5 bases for V and 7 bases for J; bases not matched to a gene: 5.

This clone was observed once. The CDR3 reads CASSFRDSYEQYF. CDR3 nucleotides: TGTGCCAGCAGCTTCCGGGACAGCTACGAGCAGTACTTC. The chain employs TRBV7-3 and TRBJ2-7; TRBD1 matches at 7 bases. V was clipped by 3 bases and J by 3 bases; unmatched bases: 2. Germline-derived CDR1 and CDR2 are SGHTA and FQGTGA. The length of the CDR3 is 13 residues. Full variable domain (rest looked up from reference TRBV7-3 and TRBJ2-7): GAGVSQTPSNKVTEKGKYVELRCDPISGHTALYWYRQSLGQGPEFLIYFQGTGAADDSGLPNDRFFAVRPEGSVSTLKIQRTERGDSAVYLCASSFRDSYEQYFGPGTRLTVT.

The chain is built from TRBV29-1 and TRBJ1-1, with TRBD1 matching over 7 bases. The CDR3 contains 15 residues. Germline loops: CDR1 SQVTM, CDR2 ANQGSEA. The junction had 11 bases not matched to a gene; V was cut back by 6 bases and J by 1 base. Here the CDR3 reads CSVRTGQVTNTEAFF. Here the CDR3 DNA reads TGCAGCGTGCGAACAGGACAGGTAACGAACACTGAAGCTTTCTTT. The variable domain in full, with the rest retrieved from reference TRBV29-1 and TRBJ1-1, is SAVISQKPSRDICQRGTSLTIQCQVDSQVTMMFWYRQQPGQSLTLIATANQGSEATYESGFVIDKFPISRPNLTFSTLTVSNMSPEDSSIYLCSVRTGQVTNTEAFFGQGTRLTVV.